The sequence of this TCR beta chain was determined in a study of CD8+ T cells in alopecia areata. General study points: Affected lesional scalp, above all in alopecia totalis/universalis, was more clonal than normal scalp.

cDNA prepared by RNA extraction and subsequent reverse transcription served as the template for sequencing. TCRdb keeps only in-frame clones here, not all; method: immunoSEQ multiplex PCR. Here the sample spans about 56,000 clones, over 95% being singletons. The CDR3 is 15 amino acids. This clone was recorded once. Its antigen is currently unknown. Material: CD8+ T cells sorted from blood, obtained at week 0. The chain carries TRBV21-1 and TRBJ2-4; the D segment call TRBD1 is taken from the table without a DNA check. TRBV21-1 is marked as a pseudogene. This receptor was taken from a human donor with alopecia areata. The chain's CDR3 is CASSNRVLAKNIQYF. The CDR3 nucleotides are TGTGCCAGCAGCAACAGGGTTTTAGCCAAAAACATTCAGTACTTC.